Described below is a single T cell receptor (beta chain) sequence and its context. This entry comes from a study of identifying expanded T cells in peripheral blood. V was clipped by 3 bases and J by 0 bases, with 9 bases between them. The CDR3 has 15 amino acids. In germline, CDR1 is SEHNR, CDR2 FQNEAQ (reference sequence). Generated by immunoSEQ multiplex PCR, the TCRdb table keeps only in-frame clones and is missing some. The sample records approximately 100,000 clones, less than 90% being singletons. This clonotype was sampled from a person aged 18-70 years in good health. The specimen sequenced was blood. The rearrangement links TRBV7-9 to TRBJ1-3; possible D gene TRBD1, 6 bases. This CDR3 is CASSLGGYSGNTIYF. The CDR3 DNA reads TGTGCCAGCAGCTTGGGGGGCTACTCTGGAAACACCATATATTTT.